These T cell receptor beta chains were read from a single sample in a study of blood T cells in healthy people across ages. Via MiXCR, TCRdb re-called the 5' RACE reads, giving one row per CDR3 protein. The sample holds some 800,000 distinct CDR3 sequences, 44% seen once. Sequenced material: blood. The receptors shown here come from a man in his sixties in good health. The CDR3 runs from the conserved cysteine through the conserved F or W. Each record gives: J gene, V gene, D gene, clone size, CDR3 protein, CDR3 DNA. D genes are given only for firm matches. Size is stated for part of the rows, as once, few or many counts, or as a class when the clone is expanded.

TRBJ2-3 | TRBV7-9 | TRBD2 | - | CASSRLAGPQTDTQYF | TGTGCCAGCAGCCGACTAGCGGGGCCCCAAACAGATACGCAGTATTTT
TRBJ2-7 | TRBV9 | TRBD2 | - | CASSTGGAPYEQYF | TGTGCCAGCAGCACCGGGGGGGCCCCCTACGAGCAGTACTTC
TRBJ2-7 | TRBV6-1 | - | - | CASSRTRDGYEQYF | TGTGCCAGCTCCAGGACTCGGGACGGCTACGAGCAGTACTTC
TRBJ1-1 | TRBV20-1 | - | few | CSPTGTLLFTEAFF | TGCAGCCCAACCGGGACTCTCCTATTTACTGAAGCTTTCTTT
TRBJ1-5 | TRBV5-5 | - | - | CASSLEAGWGQPQHF | TGTGCCAGCAGCTTGGAGGCAGGATGGGGTCAGCCCCAGCATTTT
TRBJ2-7 | TRBV4-1 | TRBD1 | few | CASSQYRTGGTYEQYF | TGCGCCAGCAGCCAATATCGGACAGGGGGCACCTACGAGCAGTACTTC
TRBJ1-1 | TRBV29-1 | - | few | CSVEGRMNTEAFF | TGCAGCGTTGAGGGCAGGATGAACACTGAAGCTTTCTTT
TRBJ2-5 | TRBV28 | - | few | CASSNRALQETQYF | TGTGCCAGCAGTAACCGGGCCCTCCAAGAGACCCAGTACTTC
TRBJ2-2 | TRBV5-1 | - | many | CASSLGPGDTGELFF | TGCGCCAGCAGCTTAGGGCCAGGGGACACCGGGGAGCTGTTTTTT
TRBJ2-5 | TRBV5-1 | TRBD1 | few | CASSLDRGVQETQYF | TGCGCCAGCAGCTTGGACAGGGGTGTCCAAGAGACCCAGTACTTC
TRBJ2-7 | TRBV7-9 | - | few | CASNQQVNYEQYF | TGTGCCAGCAACCAACAGGTAAACTACGAGCAGTACTTC
TRBJ2-5 | TRBV20-1 | - | - | CSASQGTTAETQYF | TGCAGTGCTTCTCAAGGGACCACCGCGGAGACCCAGTACTTC
TRBJ2-7 | TRBV29-1 | - | few | CSVEQGDEQYF | TGCAGCGTGGAACAGGGTGACGAGCAGTACTTC
TRBJ1-1 | TRBV20-1 | - | - | CSAIGGAKNTEAFF | TGCAGTGCTATTGGGGGCGCCAAAAACACTGAAGCTTTCTTT
TRBJ2-4 | TRBV5-1 | TRBD1 | - | CASSSTGGFDIQYF | TGCGCCAGCAGCTCGACAGGGGGCTTCGACATTCAGTACTTC
TRBJ2-1 | TRBV2 | TRBD2 | once | CASSEGLAGFF | TGTGCCAGCAGTGAAGGACTAGCGGGGTTCTTC
TRBJ2-3 | TRBV27 | TRBD2 | - | CASSPFGGGVGGDTQYF | TGTGCCAGCAGTCCTTTTGGCGGGGGGGTCGGTGGAGATACGCAGTATTTT
TRBJ2-1 | TRBV7-9 | TRBD2 | - | CASSLNPSGSYNEQFF | TGTGCCAGCTCCCTTAACCCTAGCGGGAGCTACAATGAGCAGTTCTTC
TRBJ2-3 | TRBV28 | TRBD2 | - | CASSTKGLAGADTQYF | TGTGCCAGCAGTACAAAGGGACTAGCGGGGGCCGATACGCAGTATTTT
TRBJ1-2 | TRBV20-1 | TRBD1 | few | CSAGQGAYGYTF | TGCAGTGCGGGACAGGGGGCCTATGGCTACACCTTC
TRBJ2-1 | TRBV12-5 | - | - | CASALGDYNEQFF | TGTGCTAGTGCCTTGGGAGACTACAATGAGCAGTTCTTC
TRBJ2-7 | TRBV5-1 | TRBD1 | - | CASSRSGGRYEQYF | TGCGCCAGCTCCCGTTCAGGGGGCCGGTACGAGCAGTACTTC
TRBJ2-2 | TRBV5-5 | - | - | CASSWDYTGELFF | TGTGCCAGCAGCTGGGATTACACCGGGGAGCTGTTTTTT
TRBJ2-7 | TRBV11-2 | - | - | CASSTLRGFREQYF | TGTGCCAGCAGCACCCTAAGGGGGTTTCGCGAGCAGTACTTC
TRBJ2-1 | TRBV6-2/TRBV6-3 | - | - | CASRTPGASSYNEQFF | TGTGCCAGCAGAACTCCAGGGGCGAGCTCCTACAATGAGCAGTTCTTC
TRBJ1-2 | TRBV20-1 | - | - | CSASGRTHGYTF | TGCAGTGCTAGTGGCAGGACCCATGGCTACACCTTC
TRBJ2-2 | TRBV7-2 | TRBD1 | once | CASSLEQPGGAGELFF | TGTGCCAGCAGCTTAGAGCAGCCAGGGGGTGCCGGGGAGCTGTTTTTT
TRBJ1-1 | TRBV5-1 | - | - | CASSLAAANTEAFF | TGCGCCAGCAGCTTGGCAGCAGCGAACACTGAAGCTTTCTTT
TRBJ1-1 | TRBV5-1 | TRBD1 | few | CASSFRGENTEAFF | TGCGCCAGCAGCTTCAGGGGGGAGAACACTGAAGCTTTCTTT
TRBJ1-2 | TRBV3-1 | - | - | CASSLRPGTGLTFSGYTF | TGTGCCAGCAGCCTCCGTCCCGGTACAGGCCTTACCTTCTCTGGCTACACCTTC
TRBJ2-3 | TRBV7-9 | - | - | CASSLRGDTDTQYF | TGTGCCAGCAGCTTAAGGGGCGACACAGATACGCAGTATTTT
TRBJ1-5 | TRBV5-1 | - | - | CASPVRLQPQHF | TGCGCCAGTCCCGTAAGGTTACAGCCCCAGCATTTT
TRBJ2-1 | TRBV6-1 | TRBD2 | - | CASEPGLAGGPSNEQFF | TGTGCCAGCGAACCGGGACTAGCGGGGGGGCCTTCCAATGAGCAGTTCTTC
TRBJ2-3 | TRBV4-1 | - | - | CASSQESQFGVDADTQYF | TGCGCCAGCAGCCAAGAGTCCCAGTTCGGGGTGGACGCAGATACGCAGTATTTT
TRBJ2-7 | TRBV12-3/TRBV12-4 | - | - | CASSPLDGGYEQYF | TGTGCCAGCAGTCCCCTGGACGGGGGTTACGAGCAGTACTTC
TRBJ1-2 | TRBV6-2/TRBV6-3 | - | - | CASRYSSRSYTF | TGTGCCAGCAGGTACTCGTCGAGGAGCTACACCTTC
TRBJ2-3 | TRBV6-2/TRBV6-3 | TRBD1 | few | CASSYYPGTGITDTQYF | TGTGCCAGCAGCTATTACCCCGGGACAGGGATCACAGATACGCAGTATTTT
TRBJ1-6 | TRBV5-1 | TRBD1 | few | CASSLDRAPLHF | TGCGCCAGCAGTCTGGACAGGGCACCCCTCCACTTT
TRBJ2-3 | TRBV20-1 | TRBD2 | - | CSARDLLAGGLADTQYF | TGCAGTGCTAGAGACCTACTAGCGGGGGGTTTGGCAGATACGCAGTATTTT
TRBJ2-5 | TRBV28 | - | few | CASSLIGGAETQYF | TGTGCCAGCAGTTTGATCGGGGGCGCGGAGACCCAGTACTTC
TRBJ2-7 | TRBV30 | - | - | CAWSVTLYEQYF | TGTGCCTGGAGTGTTACCCTCTACGAGCAGTACTTC
TRBJ2-3 | TRBV11-3 | - | - | CASSLEAIRTDTQYF | TGTGCCAGCAGCTTAGAGGCCATTAGAACAGATACGCAGTATTTT
TRBJ2-1 | TRBV7-3 | TRBD2 | few | CASSPTSGGAIGEQFF | TGTGCCAGCAGCCCTACTAGCGGGGGGGCGATAGGTGAGCAGTTCTTC
TRBJ2-3 | TRBV11-2 | TRBD2 | - | CASSSLLGTSSADTQYF | TGTGCCAGCAGCTCCCTTCTTGGGACTAGCTCGGCAGATACGCAGTATTTT
TRBJ1-1 | TRBV29-1 | TRBD1 | few | CSARDRRATEAFF | TGCAGCGCCCGGGACAGGAGGGCCACTGAAGCTTTCTTT
TRBJ2-2 | TRBV9 | TRBD1 | few | CASSAGQGTNTGELFF | TGTGCCAGCAGCGCAGGACAGGGGACGAACACCGGGGAGCTGTTTTTT
TRBJ1-5 | TRBV18 | - | - | CASSQSGASNQPQHF | TGTGCCAGCTCACAGTCAGGGGCTAGCAATCAGCCCCAGCATTTT
TRBJ2-1 | TRBV4-1 | - | - | CASSQVRAHPFF | TGCGCCAGCAGCCAAGTGCGGGCCCACCCGTTCTTC
TRBJ2-5 | TRBV7-2 | - | - | CASSLGVGHIGQETQYF | TGTGCCAGCAGCTTAGGTGTTGGGCATATCGGCCAAGAGACCCAGTACTTC
TRBJ1-2 | TRBV25-1 | - | - | CASSGKWLVYGYTF | TGTGCCAGCAGTGGAAAGTGGTTGGTCTATGGCTACACCTTC
TRBJ1-1 | TRBV12-3/TRBV12-4 | - | - | CASRLHENTEAFF | TGTGCCAGCAGGCTACACGAGAACACTGAAGCTTTCTTT
TRBJ2-3 | TRBV25-1 | - | few | CASSGLLLADTQYF | TGTGCCAGCAGTGGACTCCTTCTGGCAGATACGCAGTATTTT
TRBJ1-6 | TRBV12-3/TRBV12-4 | - | - | CASSLGGGAYSPLHF | TGTGCCAGCAGTTTAGGGGGGGGCGCTTATTCACCCCTCCACTTT
TRBJ1-4 | TRBV29-1 | - | - | CSVEESAEKLFF | TGCAGCGTTGAAGAGAGTGCTGAAAAACTGTTTTTT
TRBJ1-1 | TRBV27 | - | - | CASSLGPVNTEAFF | TGTGCCAGCAGTTTAGGACCCGTCAACACTGAAGCTTTCTTT
TRBJ1-6 | TRBV4-3 | - | - | CASSQSAQGGSPLHF | TGCGCCAGCAGCCAGTCAGCACAGGGAGGATCACCCCTCCACTTT
TRBJ2-3 | TRBV5-1 | - | - | CASSSEGGYTQYF | TGCGCCAGCAGCTCCGAGGGGGGATATACGCAGTATTTT
TRBJ2-7 | TRBV6-2/TRBV6-3 | - | once | CASSYVALYEQYF | TGTGCCAGCAGTTACGTAGCGCTCTACGAGCAGTACTTC
TRBJ2-3 | TRBV20-1 | TRBD2 | - | CSARDQLAGGQDTQYF | TGCAGTGCTAGAGACCAACTAGCGGGGGGACAAGATACGCAGTATTTT
TRBJ2-4 | TRBV25-1 | - | - | CASSDPGARNIQYF | TGTGCCAGCAGTGACCCCGGGGCTCGAAACATTCAGTACTTC